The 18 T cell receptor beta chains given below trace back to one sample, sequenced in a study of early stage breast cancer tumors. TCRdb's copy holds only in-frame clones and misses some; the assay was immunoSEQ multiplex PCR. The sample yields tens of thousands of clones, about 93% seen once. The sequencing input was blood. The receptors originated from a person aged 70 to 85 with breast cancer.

CDR3 residues: CASSGLYTGELFF. The CDR3 nucleotides are TGTGCCAGCAGTGGACTTTACACCGGGGAGCTGTTTTTT. This rearrangement joins TRBV6-1 to TRBJ2-2; D ambiguous. The CDR3 loop spans 13 amino acids. Germline CDR1 is MNHNS and CDR2 is SASEGT. Trimming cost V 4 bases and J 3 bases, with 6 bases left between them.

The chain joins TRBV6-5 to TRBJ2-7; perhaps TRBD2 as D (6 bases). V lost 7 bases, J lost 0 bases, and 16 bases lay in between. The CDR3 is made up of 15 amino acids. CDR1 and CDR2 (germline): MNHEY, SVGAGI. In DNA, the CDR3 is TGTGCCAGCACCAAACCGATCGGGGGCTCCTACGAGCAGTACTTC. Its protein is CASTKPIGGSYEQYF.

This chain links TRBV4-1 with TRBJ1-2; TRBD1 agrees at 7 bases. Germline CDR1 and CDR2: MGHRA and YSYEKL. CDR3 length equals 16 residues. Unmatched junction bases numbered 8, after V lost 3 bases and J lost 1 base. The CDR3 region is CASSQAVGDSNYGYTF. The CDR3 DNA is TGCGCCAGCAGCCAGGCTGTTGGGGACAGTAACTATGGCTACACCTTC.

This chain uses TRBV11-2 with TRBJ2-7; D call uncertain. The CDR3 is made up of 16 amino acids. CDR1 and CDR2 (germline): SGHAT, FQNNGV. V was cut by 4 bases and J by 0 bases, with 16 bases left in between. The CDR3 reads CASSSPAIAVSYEQYF. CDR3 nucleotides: TGTGCCAGCAGCTCGCCGGCAATCGCGGTCTCCTACGAGCAGTACTTC.

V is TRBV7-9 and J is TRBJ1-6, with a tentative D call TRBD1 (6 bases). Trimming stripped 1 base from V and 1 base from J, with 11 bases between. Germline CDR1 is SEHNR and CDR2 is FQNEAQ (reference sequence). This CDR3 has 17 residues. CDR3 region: CASSLGTGSSYNSPLHF. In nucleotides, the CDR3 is TGTGCCAGCAGCTTAGGCACAGGGAGTTCCTATAATTCACCCCTCCACTTT.

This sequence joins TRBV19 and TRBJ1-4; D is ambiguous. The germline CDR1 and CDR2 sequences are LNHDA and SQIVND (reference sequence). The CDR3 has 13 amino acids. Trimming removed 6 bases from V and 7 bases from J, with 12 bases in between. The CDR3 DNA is TGTGCCAGTAGCTCGGGAGCTGGTGAAAAACTGTTTTTT. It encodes CASSSGAGEKLFF.

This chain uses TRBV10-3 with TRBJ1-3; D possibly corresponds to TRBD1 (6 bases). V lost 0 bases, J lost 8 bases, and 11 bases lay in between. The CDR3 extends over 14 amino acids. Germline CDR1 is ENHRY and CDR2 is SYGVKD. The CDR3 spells CAISESTGRDTIYF. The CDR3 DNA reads TGTGCCATCAGTGAGTCAACAGGGAGGGACACCATATATTTT.

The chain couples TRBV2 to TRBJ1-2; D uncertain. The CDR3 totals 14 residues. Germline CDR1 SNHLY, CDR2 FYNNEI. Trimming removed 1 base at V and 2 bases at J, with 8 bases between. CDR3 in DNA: TGTGCCAGCAGTGAAGTTGGCTCGAACTATGGCTACACCTTC. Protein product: CASSEVGSNYGYTF.

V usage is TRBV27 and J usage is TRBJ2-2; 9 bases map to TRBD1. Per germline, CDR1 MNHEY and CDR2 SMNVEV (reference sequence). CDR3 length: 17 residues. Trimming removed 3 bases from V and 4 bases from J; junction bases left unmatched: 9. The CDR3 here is CASSLIQMTGGTGELFF. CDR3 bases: TGTGCCAGCAGTTTGATCCAGATGACAGGGGGCACCGGGGAGCTGTTTTTT.

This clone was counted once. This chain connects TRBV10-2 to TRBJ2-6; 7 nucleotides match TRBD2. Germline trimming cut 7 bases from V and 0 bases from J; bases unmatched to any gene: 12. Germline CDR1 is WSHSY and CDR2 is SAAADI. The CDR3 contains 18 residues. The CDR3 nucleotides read TGCGCCAGCAAGGGAGAGCGGGGAGACTTCTCTGGGGCCAACGTCCTGACTTTC. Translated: CASKGERGDFSGANVLTF.

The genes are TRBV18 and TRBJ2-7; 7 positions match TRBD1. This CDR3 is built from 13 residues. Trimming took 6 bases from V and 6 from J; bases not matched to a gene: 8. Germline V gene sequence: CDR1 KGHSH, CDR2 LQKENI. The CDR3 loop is CASSPTGMVEQYF. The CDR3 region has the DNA TGTGCCAGCTCTCCGACAGGGATGGTCGAGCAGTACTTC.

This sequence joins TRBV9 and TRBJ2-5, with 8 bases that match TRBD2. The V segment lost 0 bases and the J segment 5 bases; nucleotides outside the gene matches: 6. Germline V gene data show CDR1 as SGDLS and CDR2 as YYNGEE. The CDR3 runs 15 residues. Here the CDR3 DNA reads TGTGCCAGCAGCGTAGCGGGGACGGGAGGGGAGACCCAGTACTTC. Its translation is CASSVAGTGGETQYF.

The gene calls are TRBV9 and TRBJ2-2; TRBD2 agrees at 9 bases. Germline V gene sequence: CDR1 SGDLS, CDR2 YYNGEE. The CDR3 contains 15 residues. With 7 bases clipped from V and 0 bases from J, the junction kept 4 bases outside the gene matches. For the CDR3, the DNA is TGTGCCAGCGCAGCGGGGGGCACGAACACCGGGGAGCTGTTTTTT. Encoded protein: CASAAGGTNTGELFF. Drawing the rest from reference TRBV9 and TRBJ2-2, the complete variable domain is DSGVTQTPKHLITATGQRVTLRCSPRSGDLSVYWYQQSLDQGLQFLIQYYNGEERAKGNILERFSAQQFPDLHSELNLSSLELGDSALYFCASAAGGTNTGELFFGEGSRLTVL.

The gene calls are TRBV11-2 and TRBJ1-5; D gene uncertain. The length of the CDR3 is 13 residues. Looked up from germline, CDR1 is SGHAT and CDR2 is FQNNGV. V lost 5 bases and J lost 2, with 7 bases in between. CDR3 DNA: TGTGCCAGCAGCCCTAATGGCAATCAGCCCCAGCATTTT. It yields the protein CASSPNGNQPQHF.

CDR3 amino acids: CAWSPYRGTYSSPDSPLHF. The CDR3 nucleotides read TGTGCCTGGAGTCCCTATAGGGGTACATATAGTTCCCCCGATTCACCCCTCCACTTT. The chain carries TRBV30 and TRBJ1-6; possibly TRBD1 for D (5 bases). This CDR3 is 19 amino acids long. Germline values: CDR1 GTSNPN, CDR2 SVGIG (reference sequence). With 2 bases removed from V and 8 bases from J, the gap between germline ends came to 28 bases.

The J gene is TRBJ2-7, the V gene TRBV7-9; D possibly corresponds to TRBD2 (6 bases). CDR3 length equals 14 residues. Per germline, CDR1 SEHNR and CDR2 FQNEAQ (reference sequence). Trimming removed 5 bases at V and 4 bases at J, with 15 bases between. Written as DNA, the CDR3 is TGTGCCAGCAGCCCGGTCGGGAGTCTATACGAGCAGTACTTC. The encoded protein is CASSPVGSLYEQYF.

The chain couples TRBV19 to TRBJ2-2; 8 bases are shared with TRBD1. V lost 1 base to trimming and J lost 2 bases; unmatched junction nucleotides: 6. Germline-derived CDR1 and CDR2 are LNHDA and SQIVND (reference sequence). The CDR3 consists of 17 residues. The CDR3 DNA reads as TGTGCCAGTAGTATAGGGACAGGGCCTCCTAACACCGGGGAGCTGTTTTTT. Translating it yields CASSIGTGPPNTGELFF.

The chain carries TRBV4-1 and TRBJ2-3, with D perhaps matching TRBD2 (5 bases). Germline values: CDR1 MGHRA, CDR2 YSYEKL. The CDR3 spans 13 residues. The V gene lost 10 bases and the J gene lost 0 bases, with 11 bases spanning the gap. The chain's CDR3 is CAIREPSTDTQYF. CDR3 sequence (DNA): TGCGCCATAAGGGAGCCGAGCACAGATACGCAGTATTTT.